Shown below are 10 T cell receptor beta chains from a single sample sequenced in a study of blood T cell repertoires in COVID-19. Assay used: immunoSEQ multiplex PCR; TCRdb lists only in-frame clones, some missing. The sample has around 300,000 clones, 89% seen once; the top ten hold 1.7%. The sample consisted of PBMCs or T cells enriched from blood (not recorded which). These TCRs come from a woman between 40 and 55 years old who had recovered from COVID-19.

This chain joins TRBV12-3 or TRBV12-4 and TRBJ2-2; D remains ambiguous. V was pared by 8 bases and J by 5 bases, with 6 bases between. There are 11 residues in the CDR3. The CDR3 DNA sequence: TGTGCCAGCCATCGGACCGGGGAGCTGTTTTTT. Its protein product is CASHRTGELFF.

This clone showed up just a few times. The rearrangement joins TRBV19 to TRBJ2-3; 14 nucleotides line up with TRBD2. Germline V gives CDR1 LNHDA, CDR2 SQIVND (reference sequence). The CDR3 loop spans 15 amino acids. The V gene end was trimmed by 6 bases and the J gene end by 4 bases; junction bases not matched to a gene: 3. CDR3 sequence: CASRRLAGGPDTQYF. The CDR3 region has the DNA TGTGCCAGTAGAAGACTAGCGGGAGGGCCAGATACGCAGTATTTT.

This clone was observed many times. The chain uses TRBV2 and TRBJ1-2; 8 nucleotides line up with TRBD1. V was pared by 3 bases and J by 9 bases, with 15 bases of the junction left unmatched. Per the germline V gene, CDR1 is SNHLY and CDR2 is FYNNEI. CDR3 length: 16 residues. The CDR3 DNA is TGTGCCAGCAGTGATGGCGGACAGGGATATCTTTGGAGCTACACCTTC. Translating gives CASSDGGQGYLWSYTF.

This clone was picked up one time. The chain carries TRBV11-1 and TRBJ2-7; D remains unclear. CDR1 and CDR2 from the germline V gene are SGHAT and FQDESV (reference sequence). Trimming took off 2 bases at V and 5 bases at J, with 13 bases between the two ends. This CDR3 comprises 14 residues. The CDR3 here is CASSLRRYADEQYF. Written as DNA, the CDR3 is TGTGCCAGCAGCTTACGTCGGTACGCGGACGAGCAGTACTTC.

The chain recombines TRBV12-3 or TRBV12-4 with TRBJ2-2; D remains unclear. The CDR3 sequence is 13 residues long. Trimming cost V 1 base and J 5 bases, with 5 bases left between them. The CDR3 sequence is CASSLVGTGELFF. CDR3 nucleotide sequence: TGTGCCAGCAGTTTAGTCGGTACCGGGGAGCTGTTTTTT.

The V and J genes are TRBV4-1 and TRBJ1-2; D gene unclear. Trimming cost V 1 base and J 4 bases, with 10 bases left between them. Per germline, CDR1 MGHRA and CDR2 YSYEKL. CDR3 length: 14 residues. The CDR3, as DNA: TGCGCCAGCAGCCAAGTCGGGAACACCTATGGCTACACCTTC. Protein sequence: CASSQVGNTYGYTF.

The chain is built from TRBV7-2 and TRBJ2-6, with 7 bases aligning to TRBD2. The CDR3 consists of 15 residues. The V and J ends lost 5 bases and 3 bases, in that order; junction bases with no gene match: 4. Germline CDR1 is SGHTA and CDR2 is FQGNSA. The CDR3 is CASSAGEGGANVLTF. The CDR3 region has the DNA TGTGCCAGCAGCGCGGGAGAAGGTGGGGCCAACGTCCTGACTTTC.

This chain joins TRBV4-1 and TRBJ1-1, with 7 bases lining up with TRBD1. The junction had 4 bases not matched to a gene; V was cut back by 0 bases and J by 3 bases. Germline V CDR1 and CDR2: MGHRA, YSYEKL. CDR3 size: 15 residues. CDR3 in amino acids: CASSQDITGDTEAFF. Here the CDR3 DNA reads TGCGCCAGCAGCCAAGATATTACAGGGGACACTGAAGCTTTCTTT.

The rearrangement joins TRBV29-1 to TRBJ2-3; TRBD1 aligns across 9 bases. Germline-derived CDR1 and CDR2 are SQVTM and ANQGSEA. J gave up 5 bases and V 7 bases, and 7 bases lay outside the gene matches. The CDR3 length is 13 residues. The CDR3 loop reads CSARDREGDTQYF. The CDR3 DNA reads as TGCAGCGCCCGGGACAGGGAGGGAGATACGCAGTATTTT.

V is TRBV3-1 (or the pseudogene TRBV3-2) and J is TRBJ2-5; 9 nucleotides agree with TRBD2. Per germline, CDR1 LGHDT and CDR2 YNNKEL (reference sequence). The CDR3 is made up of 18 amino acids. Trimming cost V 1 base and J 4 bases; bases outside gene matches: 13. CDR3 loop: CASSQGRRGGALGETQYF. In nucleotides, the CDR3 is TGTGCCAGCAGCCAAGGGAGACGCGGGGGGGCACTGGGAGAGACCCAGTACTTC.